The 28 T cell receptor beta chains given below trace back to one sample, sequenced in a study of cytomegalovirus exposure and HLA in healthy donors. Sequenced by immunoSEQ multiplex PCR; TCRdb stores in-frame clones only, minus some. Among 250,000 to 400,000 clones listed, approximately 86% were seen once. Sequencing input: PBMCs. The receptor source for this set is a young man in good health and CMV-seronegative.

This chain connects TRBV19 to TRBJ1-5, with TRBD1 matching 7 bases. With V trimmed by 3 bases and J by 4 bases, 6 bases remained unmatched. Looked up from germline, CDR1 is LNHDA and CDR2 is SQIVND (reference sequence). The CDR3 runs 15 residues. The CDR3, as DNA: TGTGCCAGTAGTATTCGAGGGACAGTAAATCAGCCCCAGCATTTT. Amino acids: CASSIRGTVNQPQHF.

The chain couples TRBV11-2 to TRBJ2-7, with D maybe TRBD1 (6 bases). The CDR3 runs 15 residues. Germline CDR1 and CDR2: SGHAT and FQNNGV. V was trimmed by 8 bases and J by 3 bases, leaving 20 bases between them. The CDR3 DNA is TGTGCCAGCCTCCCGCGCCACGGGACACACTACGAGCAGTACTTC. The encoded protein is CASLPRHGTHYEQYF.

The V call is TRBV6-6, the J call TRBJ2-7; TRBD1 matches 7 bases. Trimming at V came to 2 bases and at J to 3 bases, leaving 7 bases not matched to a gene. The length of the CDR3 is 15 residues. CDR1 is MNHNY, CDR2 SVGAGI, per germline (reference sequence). The CDR3 loop reads CASSYKRTGVYEQYF. The CDR3 DNA reads TGTGCCAGCAGTTACAAGCGGACAGGAGTCTACGAGCAGTACTTC.

The gene calls are TRBV7-9 and TRBJ2-2, with 9 bases fitting TRBD1. V lost 0 bases, J lost 3 bases, and 8 bases stayed unmatched. The CDR3 has 18 amino acids. The germline gives CDR1 SEHNR, CDR2 FQNEAQ (reference sequence). The CDR3 DNA reads TGTGCCAGCAGCTTAGCAAGTACCGGGACAGGGTACACCGGGGAGCTGTTTTTT. Its translation: CASSLASTGTGYTGELFF.

In DNA, the CDR3 is TGTGCCAGTAGTGCAGGGGGCTGGGAAAAACTGTTTTTT. As protein: CASSAGGWEKLFF. The chain joins TRBV19 to TRBJ1-4; 8 bases are a match to TRBD1. The CDR3 is made up of 13 amino acids. With V trimmed by 5 bases and J by 8 bases, 4 bases remained unmatched. Germline CDR1 reads LNHDA; CDR2 reads SQIVND (reference sequence).

The CDR3 reads CASSLAGEGGQPQHF. The CDR3 DNA is TGTGCCAGCAGCTTAGCCGGGGAAGGAGGTCAGCCCCAGCATTTT. V gene TRBV7-2 combines with J gene TRBJ1-5; D unresolved. CDR3 length equals 15 residues. Trimming removed 0 bases at V and 6 bases at J, with 12 bases between. CDR1 is SGHTA and CDR2 is FQGNSA in the germline V gene.

The chain carries TRBV7-2 and TRBJ2-5, with a possible D match to TRBD1 (6 bases). The germline gives CDR1 SGHTA, CDR2 FQGNSA. This CDR3 has 15 residues. V gave up 4 bases and J gave up 1 base, with 13 bases separating them. CDR3 nucleotides: TGTGCCAGCAGCTCAGGACAGATCTCCCAAGAGACCCAGTACTTC. Translation: CASSSGQISQETQYF.

The table lists this clone with a count of one. The rearrangement links TRBV5-1 to TRBJ2-1; tentative D call: TRBD1 (5 bases). Trimming removed 0 bases from V and 1 base from J, with 8 bases in between. The CDR3 contains 15 residues. Germline CDR1 is SGHRS and CDR2 is YFSETQ. The DNA of the CDR3 is TGCGCCAGCAGCTTGGTAGGGGAATCCTACAATGAGCAGTTCTTC. Its translation: CASSLVGESYNEQFF.

The chain combines TRBV12-5 with TRBJ1-1, with D unresolved. Germline values: CDR1 LGHNT, CDR2 FRNRAP. Deletions cut 2 bases from V and 8 bases from J, with 9 bases between. CDR3 length: 12 amino acids. The DNA of the CDR3 is TGTGCTAGTGGTTTGTTTTCCAGAGAAGCTTTCTTT. Its protein product is CASGLFSREAFF.

This clone showed up just once. V is TRBV5-6 and J is TRBJ2-3, with a weak D call TRBD2 (6 bases). Germline V gene data show CDR1 as SGHDT and CDR2 as YYEEEE. This CDR3 has 14 amino acids. V shed 8 bases and J shed 0 bases, with 13 bases lying between them. CDR3 residues: CASSRGTSTDTQYF. CDR3 coding DNA: TGTGCCAGTTCCCGGGGGACTAGCACAGATACGCAGTATTTT.

This chain connects TRBV7-9 to TRBJ1-5; D gene ambiguous. The V gene lost 5 bases and the J gene lost 7 bases, with 9 bases spanning the gap. Germline-derived CDR1 and CDR2 are SEHNR and FQNEAQ (reference sequence). The CDR3 sequence is 12 residues long. The CDR3 loop is CASSKGGQPQHF. DNA for the CDR3: TGTGCCAGCAGCAAGGGAGGGCAGCCCCAGCATTTT.

The gene calls are TRBV2 and TRBJ1-2; a possible D gene is TRBD1 (5 bases). The V end was cut by 8 bases, the J end by 0 bases, with 16 bases between. This CDR3 region has 15 residues. Germline V CDR1 and CDR2: SNHLY, FYNNEI. CDR3 sequence reads: CASGAQDGSNYGYTF. In DNA, the CDR3 is TGTGCCAGCGGGGCCCAGGACGGATCTAACTATGGCTACACCTTC. Based on the CDR3 plus reference TRBV2 and TRBJ1-2, the full variable domain is EPEVTQTPSHQVTQMGQEVILRCVPISNHLYFYWYRQILGQKVEFLVSFYNNEISEKSEIFDDQFSVERPDGSNFTLKIRSTKLEDSAMYFCASGAQDGSNYGYTFGSGTRLTVV.

The genes are TRBV2 and TRBJ2-7; D is perhaps TRBD1 (6 bases). This CDR3 spans 15 amino acids. The germline gives CDR1 SNHLY, CDR2 FYNNEI. Trimming removed 6 bases from V and 1 base from J, with 16 bases in between. The CDR3: CASRGFSGESYEQYF. CDR3 nucleotides: TGTGCCAGCAGGGGGTTCTCAGGGGAATCCTACGAGCAGTACTTC.

CDR3: CASSQYKNRNTEAFF. The CDR3 DNA sequence: TGTGCCAGCAGCCAGTACAAAAACCGGAACACTGAAGCTTTCTTT. The rearrangement uses TRBV14 and TRBJ1-1; no clear D gene. The V gene lost 3 bases and the J gene lost 1 base, with 12 bases spanning the gap. Germline-derived CDR1 and CDR2 are SGHDN and FVKESK. This CDR3 is built from 15 residues. The variable domain in full, completed from reference TRBV14 and TRBJ1-1, reads EAGVTQFPSHSVIEKGQTVTLRCDPISGHDNLYWYRRVMGKEIKFLLHFVKESKQDESGMPNNRFLAERTGGTYSTLKVQPAELEDSGVYFCASSQYKNRNTEAFFGQGTRLTVV.

The V and J genes are TRBV7-9 and TRBJ1-4; 7 positions agree with TRBD1. The germline gives CDR1 SEHNR, CDR2 FQNEAQ (reference sequence). CDR3 length: 16 amino acids. Losses at the gene ends were 3 bases for V and 8 bases for J; bases not matched to a gene: 12. CDR3 in DNA: TGTGCCAGCAGCTTGATTCTGAGGCAGGGGGAAGAAAAACTGTTTTTT. Translating gives CASSLILRQGEEKLFF.

This clone was seen a single time. CDR3 DNA: TGTGCCAGCAGCTCGACAGGGATACTTTATGGCTACACCTTC. It translates to CASSSTGILYGYTF. This chain connects TRBV5-5 to TRBJ1-2; 7 positions match TRBD1. J was trimmed by 5 bases and V by 3 bases; bases with no gene match: 7. Germline values: CDR1 SGHKS, CDR2 YYEKEE (reference sequence). CDR3 size: 14 residues. Based on the CDR3 plus reference TRBV5-5 and TRBJ1-2, the full variable domain is DAGVTQSPTHLIKTRGQQVTLRCSPISGHKSVSWYQQVLGQGPQFIFQYYEKEERGRGNFPDRFSARQFPNYSSELNVNALLLGDSALYLCASSSTGILYGYTFGSGTRLTVV.

The table lists this clone with a few counts. The rearrangement uses TRBV21-1 and TRBJ1-5; the table names TRBD1, a call not compared with the DNA. TRBV21-1 is termed a pseudogene. The CDR3 sequence is 15 residues long. CDR3 loop: CASSKEGESNQPQHF. The CDR3 DNA follows: TGTGCCAGCAGCAAAGAAGGGGAAAGCAATCAGCCCCAGCATTTT.

The chain couples TRBV19 to TRBJ1-2; D remains unclear. Germline V gene sequence: CDR1 LNHDA, CDR2 SQIVND (reference sequence). Trimming cost V 9 bases and J 3 bases, with 26 bases left between them. CDR3 size: 17 residues. CDR3 sequence reads: CARTEGLKVCGDYGYTF. The CDR3 region has the DNA TGTGCCAGAACGGAGGGCCTGAAGGTTTGTGGGGACTATGGCTACACCTTC.

The chain uses TRBV7-2 and TRBJ1-4, with D maybe TRBD1 (5 bases). V was clipped by 4 bases and J by 3 bases, with 9 bases between them. The CDR3 runs 14 residues. Per the germline V gene, CDR1 is SGHTA and CDR2 is FQGNSA. The CDR3 region has the DNA TGTGCCAGCAGCTGGGGCAGTTCTAATGAAAAACTGTTTTTT. Amino acids: CASSWGSSNEKLFF.

The chain uses TRBV2 and TRBJ2-1, with TRBD1 as a possible D gene (6 bases). The CDR3 consists of 16 residues. The germline gives CDR1 SNHLY, CDR2 FYNNEI. Trimming took 0 bases from V and 9 from J, leaving 18 bases between them. DNA of the CDR3: TGTGCCAGCAGTGAAGCGTGGGGGCCCCTTTATGCTGAGCAGTTCTTC. Protein: CASSEAWGPLYAEQFF.

The chain carries TRBV4-3 and TRBJ2-5, with D maybe TRBD1 (5 bases). Germline CDR1 reads LGHNA; CDR2 reads YSLEER. V gave up 0 bases and J gave up 2 bases, with 16 bases separating them. CDR3 length: 17 residues. The CDR3 protein is CASSQDSRSTGQETQYF. As DNA, the CDR3 is TGCGCCAGCAGCCAAGATAGTAGGAGTACAGGTCAAGAGACCCAGTACTTC.

The gene calls are TRBV21-1 and TRBJ2-3; TRBD2, as called in the table, went unchecked against the DNA. TRBV21-1 is a recognized pseudogene. CDR3 length equals 13 residues. The CDR3 DNA reads as TGTGCCAGCAGCACCCGTTTCACAGATACGCAGTATTTT. Translating it yields CASSTRFTDTQYF.

The table lists this clone with a count of one. The J gene is TRBJ1-1, the V gene TRBV11-3; D gene unclear. This CDR3 region has 13 residues. The V end lost 2 bases, the J end lost 5 bases, and 9 bases lay between the germline ends. Germline CDR1 and CDR2: SGHNT and YENEEA. The CDR3 sequence is CASSLSVATEAFF. The CDR3 DNA sequence: TGTGCCAGCAGCTTATCGGTCGCGACTGAAGCTTTCTTT.

This clone turned up a few times. The chain carries TRBV30 and TRBJ1-1; no reliable D call. Germline V gene sequence: CDR1 GTSNPN, CDR2 SVGIG (reference sequence). V was trimmed by 4 bases and J by 6 bases, leaving 12 bases between them. This CDR3 is 12 amino acids long. The CDR3 loop reads CAWTGGGSEAFF. The CDR3 coding sequence is TGTGCCTGGACAGGTGGTGGATCTGAAGCTTTCTTT. Supplemented by reference TRBV30 and TRBJ1-1, the full variable domain reads SQTIHQWPATLVQPVGSPLSLECTVEGTSNPNLYWYRQAAGRGLQLLFYSVGIGQISSEVPQNLSASRPQDRQFILSSKKLLLSDSGFYLCAWTGGGSEAFFGQGTRLTVV.

V usage is TRBV6-5 and J usage is TRBJ2-7, with TRBD1 identical over 9 bases. The CDR3 totals 13 residues. CDR1 and CDR2 (germline): MNHEY, SVGAGI. V lost 4 bases, J lost 5 bases, and 3 bases stayed unmatched. CDR3 in amino acids: CASSSDRGHEQYF. The DNA for the CDR3 is TGTGCCAGCAGTTCGGACAGGGGCCACGAGCAGTACTTC.

This clone has just one count. The gene calls are TRBV19 and TRBJ2-3; 11 nucleotides agree with TRBD1. The CDR3 has 17 residues. In germline, CDR1 is LNHDA, CDR2 SQIVND (reference sequence). J was trimmed by 5 bases and V by 3 bases; bases with no gene match: 10. This CDR3 reads CASSISPRTGGKDTQYF. The CDR3 coding sequence is TGTGCCAGTAGTATCTCACCGCGGACAGGGGGCAAAGATACGCAGTATTTT.

This chain uses TRBV6-5 with TRBJ2-5; a possible D gene is TRBD2 (7 bases). Between the trimmed V and J ends, which lost 0 bases and 6 bases, there was a span of 14 bases. From germline, CDR1 is MNHEY and CDR2 SVGAGI. The CDR3 is made up of 15 amino acids. The CDR3 protein is CASSYSPGGGKTQYF. In DNA, the CDR3 is TGTGCCAGCAGTTACTCTCCGGGGGGCGGAAAGACCCAGTACTTC.

The rearrangement uses TRBV7-9 and TRBJ2-2, with D perhaps matching TRBD2 (6 bases). The V gene's germline CDR1 is SEHNR and CDR2 FQNEAQ (reference sequence). V was cut by 2 bases and J by 5 bases, with 12 bases left in between. The CDR3 length is 15 residues. CDR3 DNA sequence: TGTGCCAGCAGCTTATTAACCCGGGAGACCGGGGAGCTGTTTTTT. Its translation is CASSLLTRETGELFF.